This T cell receptor (beta chain) was recovered during a study of T cell repertoires in cytomegalovirus infection. Study background: CMV epitopes that were recently identified and HLA-C-restricted were used alongside well-studied HLA-B-restricted ones. Matching HLA type, along with CMV infection, was indicated by public TCR beta signatures. Study-wide findings and caveats: The study identified carriers of CMV plus the relevant HLA from cumulative public TCR beta family frequency. The ex vivo response showed dominance by HLA-C-restricted CMV-specific TCR beta clonotypes.

Concerning this clonotype itself: Its antigen is not identified. The junction departs from germline at one end; a sequencing error may be responsible.

The CDR3 sequence is 15 residues long. CDR1 and CDR2 (germline): LNHDA, SQIVND (reference sequence). A single record per CDR3 protein comes from TCRdb applying MiXCR to the reads. The repertoire holds some 940,000 distinct CDR3 sequences, with about a third as singletons. Sequencing was performed on cultured CD8+ T cells from PBMCs, taken from culture after CMV antigen stimulation. This chain connects TRBV19 to TRBJ1-5, with D maybe TRBD1 (6 bases). The TCR comes from a human donor in good health (CMV status not recorded). Some clones in this sample may be carry-over from other donors' samples. CDR3 sequence (DNA): TGTGCCAGCAGTATAGGACAGTTTAGCAATCAGCCCCAGCATTTT. It specifies CASSIGQFSNQPQHF.